This T cell receptor beta chain stems from a study of glioma-infiltrating T cells after dendritic cell vaccination. Overall study: Patients had newly diagnosed or recurrent glioblastoma and received dendritic cell vaccines.

TCRB CDR3 was amplified from 2 ug genomic DNA or less. Amplification used 60 V beta primers and 13 J beta primers. Profiling relied on immunoSEQ multiplex PCR, and the TCRdb table lists in-frame clones only, not all of them. The table lists tens of thousands of clones, over 70% of them singletons. No glioblastoma patient carried an isocitrate dehydrogenase mutation. This CDR3 is 14 amino acids long. The junction had 6 bases not matched to a gene; V was cut back by 5 bases and J by 4 bases. Germline loops: CDR1 SEHNR, CDR2 FQNEAQ (reference sequence). This TCR was recovered from a human donor with glioblastoma. J is TRBJ2-7 and V is TRBV7-9, with 9 bases that match TRBD2. Source: blood, taken before dendritic cell vaccination. This CDR3 is CASSRAGGSYEQYF. The CDR3, as DNA: TGTGCCAGCAGCCGAGCGGGGGGAAGTTACGAGCAGTACTTC.